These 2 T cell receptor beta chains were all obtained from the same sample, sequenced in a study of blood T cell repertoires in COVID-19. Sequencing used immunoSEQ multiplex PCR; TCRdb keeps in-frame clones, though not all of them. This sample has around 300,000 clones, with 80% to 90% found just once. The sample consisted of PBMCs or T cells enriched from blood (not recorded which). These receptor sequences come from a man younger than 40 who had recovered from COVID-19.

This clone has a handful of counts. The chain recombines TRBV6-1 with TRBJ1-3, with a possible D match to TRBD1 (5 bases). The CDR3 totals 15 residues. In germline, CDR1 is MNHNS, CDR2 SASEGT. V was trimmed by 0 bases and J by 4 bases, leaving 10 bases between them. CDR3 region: CASSEARGEGNTIYF. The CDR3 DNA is TGTGCCAGCAGTGAAGCAAGGGGCGAAGGAAACACCATATATTTT.

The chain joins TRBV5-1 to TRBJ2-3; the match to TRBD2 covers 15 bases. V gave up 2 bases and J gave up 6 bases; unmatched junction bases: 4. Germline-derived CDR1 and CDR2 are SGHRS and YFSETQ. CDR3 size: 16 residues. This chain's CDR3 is CASSLPGLAGGDTQYF. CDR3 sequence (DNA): TGCGCCAGCAGCTTACCGGGACTAGCGGGGGGCGATACGCAGTATTTT.